A single TCR beta chain is shown here with its context. Its specificity is not known. This specimen comes from a study of graft-versus-host responses after intestinal transplantation. Study-level information: All recipients were transplanted with multivisceral, liver-intestinal, or isolated intestinal grafts.

Findings of the study overall: GvH clones detected in recipient marrow included some appearing first in ileum or blood.

Method: immunoSEQ multiplex PCR; TCRdb's copy keeps in-frame clones and lacks some. The sample includes about 81,000 clones, less than 90% of them seen just once. This CDR3 has 15 residues. Trimming shortened V by 6 bases and J by 5 bases, and 17 bases separated the two germline ends. Germline loops: CDR1 MDHEN, CDR2 SYDVKM. The receptor was isolated from a human donor who received an intestinal transplant. The material sequenced was unstimulated CD4+ T cells sorted from spleen or lymph node cells, taken before intestinal transplant. The chain employs TRBV28 and TRBJ2-1; unclear D gene. CDR3 coding DNA: TGTGCCAGCAGCCGCAAACCGGTCCCAAACAATGAGCAGTTCTTC. The encoded protein is CASSRKPVPNNEQFF.